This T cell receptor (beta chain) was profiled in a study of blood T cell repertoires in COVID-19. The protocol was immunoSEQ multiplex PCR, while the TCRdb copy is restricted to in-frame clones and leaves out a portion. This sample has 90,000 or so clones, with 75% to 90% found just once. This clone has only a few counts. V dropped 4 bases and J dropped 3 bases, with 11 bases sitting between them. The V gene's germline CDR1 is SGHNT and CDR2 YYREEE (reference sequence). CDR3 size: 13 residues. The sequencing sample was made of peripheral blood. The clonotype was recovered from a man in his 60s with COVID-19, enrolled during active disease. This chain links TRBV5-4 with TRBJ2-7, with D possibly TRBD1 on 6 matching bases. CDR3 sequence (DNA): TGTGCCAGCAGCAGAACAGGGAACTACGAGCAGTACTTC. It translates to CASSRTGNYEQYF. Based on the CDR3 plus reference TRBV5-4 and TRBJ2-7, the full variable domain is ETGVTQSPTHLIKTRGQQVTLRCSSQSGHNTVSWYQQALGQGPQFIFQYYREEENGRGNFPPRFSGLQFPNYSSELNVNALELDDSALYLCASSRTGNYEQYFGPGTRLTVT.